This T cell receptor (beta chain) was sequenced in a study of early T cells in non-severe SARS-CoV-2 infection. Study-wide background: The study sequenced bulk RNA from unsorted whole blood, with chains unpaired. The study's findings and limits: Matching results from VDJdb favored anti-spike CD8 responses, leaving private and CD4 specificities undetected.

Concerning this clonotype itself: What it binds is not known.

The protocol attached unique molecular identifiers to individual cDNA molecules. MiXCR was run by TCRdb on the 5' RACE reads, yielding one entry per CDR3 protein. The sample holds just under 60,000 distinct CDR3 sequences, approximately 8% seen once. Sequenced input: whole blood. The source is an adult who was a healthcare worker with PCR-confirmed SARS-CoV-2 infection or an uninfected control (not recorded which).

For the CDR3, the DNA is TGTGAGAACGGACAGGACTATGGCTACACCTTC. Translating gives CENGQDYGYTF. The V and J genes are TRBV7-9 and TRBJ1-2, with 7 bases that match TRBD1. This CDR3 region has 11 residues. The V gene's germline CDR1 is SEHNR and CDR2 FQNEAQ (reference sequence).